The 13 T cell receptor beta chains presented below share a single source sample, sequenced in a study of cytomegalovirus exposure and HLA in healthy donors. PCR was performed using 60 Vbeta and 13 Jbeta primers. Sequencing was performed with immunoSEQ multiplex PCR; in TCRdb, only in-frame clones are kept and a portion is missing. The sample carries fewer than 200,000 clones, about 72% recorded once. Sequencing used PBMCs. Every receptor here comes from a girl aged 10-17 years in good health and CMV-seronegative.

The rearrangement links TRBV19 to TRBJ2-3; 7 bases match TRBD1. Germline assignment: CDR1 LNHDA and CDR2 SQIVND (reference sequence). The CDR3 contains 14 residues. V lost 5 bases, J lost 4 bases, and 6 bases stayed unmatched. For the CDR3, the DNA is TGTGCCAGTAGTTCCACAGGGGTCCCAGATACGCAGTATTTT. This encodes CASSSTGVPDTQYF.

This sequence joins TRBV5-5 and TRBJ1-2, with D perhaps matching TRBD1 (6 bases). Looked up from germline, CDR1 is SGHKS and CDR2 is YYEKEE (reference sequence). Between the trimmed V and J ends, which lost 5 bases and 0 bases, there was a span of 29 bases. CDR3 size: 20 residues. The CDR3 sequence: CASREPGHGAGGDSNYGYTF. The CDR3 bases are TGTGCCAGCAGGGAACCGGGACACGGTGCCGGCGGTGACTCTAACTATGGCTACACCTTC.

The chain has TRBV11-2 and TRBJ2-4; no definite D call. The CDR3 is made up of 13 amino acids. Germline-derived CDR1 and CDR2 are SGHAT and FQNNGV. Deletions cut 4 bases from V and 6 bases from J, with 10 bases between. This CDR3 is CASSSLARNIQYF. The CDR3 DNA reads TGTGCCAGCAGCTCCTTAGCCCGAAACATTCAGTACTTC.

CDR3 nucleotides: TGTGCCAGCAGCTTAGATGGGCCAGATCGGGGCTACACCTTC. This encodes CASSLDGPDRGYTF. This chain links TRBV7-9 with TRBJ1-2; D unresolved. Trimming left V 1 base short and J 8 bases short, with 14 bases between. The CDR3 contains 14 residues. Germline V gene sequence: CDR1 SEHNR, CDR2 FQNEAQ (reference sequence).

DNA for the CDR3: TGTGCCAGCAGTTTAAGGAGCGGGGGGTTGCTAGACAATGAGCAGTTCTTC. This codes for CASSLRSGGLLDNEQFF. The chain links TRBV27 to TRBJ2-1, with 9 bases matching TRBD2. V dropped 2 bases and J dropped 5; count of bases not matched to a gene: 10. Germline CDR1 is MNHEY and CDR2 is SMNVEV (reference sequence). The CDR3 spans 17 residues.

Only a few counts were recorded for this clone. The CDR3 region is CASSEAGGIGQPQHF. CDR3 bases: TGTGCCAGCAGTGAAGCAGGAGGGATTGGGCAGCCCCAGCATTTT. The V call is TRBV6-1, the J call TRBJ1-5; D is unclear. The CDR3 is 15 amino acids. Germline assignment: CDR1 MNHNS and CDR2 SASEGT. The ends were cut back, 0 bases at V and 7 bases at J, with 13 bases in the middle.

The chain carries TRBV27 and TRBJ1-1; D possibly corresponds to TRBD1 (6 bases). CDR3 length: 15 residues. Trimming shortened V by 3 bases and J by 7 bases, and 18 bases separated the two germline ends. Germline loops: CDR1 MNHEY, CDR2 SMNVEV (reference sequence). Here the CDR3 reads CASSLRGAVLLEAFF. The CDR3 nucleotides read TGTGCCAGCAGTTTGCGGGGGGCGGTTTTACTTGAAGCTTTCTTT.

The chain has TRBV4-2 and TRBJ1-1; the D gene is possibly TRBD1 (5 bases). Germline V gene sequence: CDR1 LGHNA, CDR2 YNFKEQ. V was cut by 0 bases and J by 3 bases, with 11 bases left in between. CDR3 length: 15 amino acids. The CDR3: CASSQELRGDTEAFF. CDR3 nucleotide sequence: TGTGCCAGCAGCCAAGAGCTAAGGGGTGACACTGAAGCTTTCTTT.

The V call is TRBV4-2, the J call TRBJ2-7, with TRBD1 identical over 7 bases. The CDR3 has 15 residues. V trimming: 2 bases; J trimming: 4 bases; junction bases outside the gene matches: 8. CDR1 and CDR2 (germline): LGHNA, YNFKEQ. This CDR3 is CASSQLGQREYEQYF. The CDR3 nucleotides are TGTGCCAGCAGCCAACTGGGACAGAGAGAGTACGAGCAGTACTTC.

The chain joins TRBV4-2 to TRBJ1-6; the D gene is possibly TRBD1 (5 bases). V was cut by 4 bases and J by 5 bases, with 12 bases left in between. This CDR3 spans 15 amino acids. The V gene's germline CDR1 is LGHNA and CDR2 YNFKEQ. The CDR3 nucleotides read TGTGCCAGCAGCCCGCAGGGTTCGGATAATTCACCCCTCCACTTT. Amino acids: CASSPQGSDNSPLHF.

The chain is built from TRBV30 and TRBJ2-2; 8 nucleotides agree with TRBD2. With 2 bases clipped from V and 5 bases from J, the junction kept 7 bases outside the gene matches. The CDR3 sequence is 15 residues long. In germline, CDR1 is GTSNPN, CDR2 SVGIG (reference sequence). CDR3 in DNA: TGTGCCTGGAGTCTCGGGGTAGCGGGGACCGGGGAGCTGTTTTTT. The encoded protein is CAWSLGVAGTGELFF.

The CDR3 nucleotides read TGTGCCAGCAGCTTGAGCGGTGGGTCCTACGAGCAGTACTTC. Translated: CASSLSGGSYEQYF. The V gene is TRBV5-4, the J gene TRBJ2-7; D possibly corresponds to TRBD2 (5 bases). This CDR3 comprises 14 residues. In germline, CDR1 is SGHNT, CDR2 YYREEE (reference sequence). V was pared by 1 base and J by 1 base, with 9 bases between.

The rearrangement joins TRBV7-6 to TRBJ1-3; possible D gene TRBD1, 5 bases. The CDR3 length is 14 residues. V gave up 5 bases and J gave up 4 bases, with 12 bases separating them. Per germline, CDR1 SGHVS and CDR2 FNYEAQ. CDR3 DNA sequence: TGTGCCAGCAGCCTTAGGGGTTTCGGAAACACCATATATTTT. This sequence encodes CASSLRGFGNTIYF. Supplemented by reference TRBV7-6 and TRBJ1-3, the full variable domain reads GAGVSQSPRYKVTKRGQDVALRCDPISGHVSLYWYRQALGQGPEFLTYFNYEAQQDKSGLPNDRFSAERPEGSISTLTIQRTEQRDSAMYRCASSLRGFGNTIYFGEGSWLTVV.